One and the same sample provided the 24 T cell receptor beta chains below, sequenced in a study of CD8 T cells in Susac syndrome. RNA totalling about 0.45 to 1 ug underwent reverse transcription with random hexamers. MiXCR, applied by TCRdb to the immunoSEQ multiplex PCR reads, yields one record per CDR3 protein. The sample shows 140,000 to 150,000 distinct CDR3 sequences, 85% to 95% of them seen only once. Input material: CD4+ T cells from PBMCs. The receptors here all came from a human donor with multiple sclerosis.

This chain joins TRBV6-2 or TRBV6-3 and TRBJ2-7, with a possible D match to TRBD2 (5 bases). Germline lookup yields CDR1 MNHEY and CDR2 SVGEGT. The CDR3 totals 14 residues. V was trimmed by 5 bases and J by 0 bases, leaving 11 bases between them. In nucleotides, the CDR3 is TGTGCCAGCAGTCACGGAGGTCCCTCCTACGAGCAGTACTTC. Translation: CASSHGGPSYEQYF.

The J gene is TRBJ2-5, the V gene TRBV20-1; tentative D call: TRBD1 (5 bases). Trimming removed 3 bases at V and 4 bases at J, with 12 bases between. CDR1 and CDR2 (germline): DFQATT, SNEGSKA (reference sequence). CDR3 length: 13 residues. The CDR3 DNA sequence: TGCAGTGCTAGCCGACAGATCGGAGAGACCCAGTACTTC. It encodes CSASRQIGETQYF.

The rearrangement uses TRBV20-1 and TRBJ1-2; D may be TRBD1 (5 bases). Germline lookup yields CDR1 DFQATT and CDR2 SNEGSKA (reference sequence). The CDR3 is 11 residues long. V was shortened by 3 bases and J by 4 bases, with 6 bases between the two germline ends. DNA of the CDR3: TGCAGTGCTAGTGACAGCTATGGCTACACCTTC. Translated: CSASDSYGYTF.

The chain recombines TRBV20-1 with TRBJ2-4; D is undetermined. V lost 4 bases to trimming and J lost 0 bases, with 16 bases between them. CDR1 and CDR2 from the germline V gene are DFQATT and SNEGSKA (reference sequence). The CDR3 spans 16 residues. CDR3 coding DNA: TGCAGTGCTATCTACCCTACCCTTCTAGCCAAAAACATTCAGTACTTC. This translates into CSAIYPTLLAKNIQYF.

This chain joins TRBV5-1 and TRBJ2-3; D is uncertain. The germline V gene has CDR1 SGHRS and CDR2 YFSETQ. V lost 7 bases and J 0 bases, leaving 15 bases between the germline ends. This CDR3 has 15 residues. The CDR3 sequence is CASRPEVTSTDTQYF. The CDR3 nucleotides are TGCGCCAGCCGTCCCGAGGTTACAAGCACAGATACGCAGTATTTT.

V is TRBV3-1 and J is TRBJ2-3; D gene ambiguous. The CDR3 is 16 amino acids. In germline, CDR1 is LGHDT, CDR2 YNNKEL (reference sequence). The germline V and J ends were trimmed by 5 bases and 4 bases, with 19 bases remaining between them. The CDR3 reads CASSDNLATGSDTQYF. For the CDR3, the DNA is TGTGCCAGCAGCGACAACTTAGCTACCGGGTCAGATACGCAGTATTTT.

V is TRBV12-3 or TRBV12-4 and J is TRBJ2-1, with TRBD2 identical over 10 bases. V shed 6 bases, J shed 9 bases, and the junction held 14 bases outside the gene matches. This CDR3 comprises 16 residues. CDR3 protein: CASRTLAGVEGGEQFF. CDR3 DNA sequence: TGTGCCAGCAGGACTCTAGCGGGAGTTGAGGGGGGTGAGCAGTTCTTC.

The rearrangement uses TRBV5-5 and TRBJ1-1; D gene unclear. The CDR3 length is 15 residues. CDR1 and CDR2 from the germline V gene are SGHKS and YYEKEE (reference sequence). V lost 4 bases, J lost 0 bases, and 13 bases lay in between. The CDR3 protein is CASSRNSLLNTEAFF. In nucleotides, the CDR3 is TGTGCCAGCAGCCGGAATTCTCTACTGAACACTGAAGCTTTCTTT.

The genes are TRBV28 and TRBJ1-2; 7 nucleotides align to TRBD1. Trimming at V came to 10 bases and at J to 4 bases, leaving 12 bases not matched to a gene. The germline gives CDR1 MDHEN, CDR2 SYDVKM. The CDR3 is 14 residues long. The CDR3 DNA sequence: TGTGCCATTAAGAACAGGGGAGATTTCTATGGCTACACCTTC. Residues: CAIKNRGDFYGYTF.

V and J are TRBV15 and TRBJ2-1, with 13 bases aligning to TRBD2. V shed 1 base and J 9 bases; nucleotides not matched to a gene: 6. CDR3 length: 16 amino acids. Germline lookup yields CDR1 LNHNV and CDR2 YYDKDF (reference sequence). CDR3 DNA: TGTGCCACCAGCAGAGCCGGACTAGCGGGAGAGGGTGAGCAGTTCTTC. It encodes CATSRAGLAGEGEQFF.

The J gene is TRBJ2-1, the V gene TRBV20-1; D is possibly TRBD2 (5 bases). This CDR3 is built from 14 residues. CDR1 is DFQATT, CDR2 SNEGSKA, per germline (reference sequence). Trimming shortened V by 4 bases and J by 1 base, and 11 bases separated the two germline ends. DNA for the CDR3: TGCAGTGCTACTAGCCGTATATCCTACAATGAGCAGTTCTTC. This sequence encodes CSATSRISYNEQFF.

This chain uses TRBV3-1 with TRBJ2-5; D unclear. CDR3 size: 15 residues. Germline values: CDR1 LGHDT, CDR2 YNNKEL (reference sequence). V was clipped by 3 bases and J by 1 base, with 12 bases between them. The CDR3 is CASSHLTTLQETQYF. In DNA form, the CDR3 reads TGTGCCAGCAGCCATCTGACCACCCTCCAAGAGACCCAGTACTTC.

In DNA form, the CDR3 reads TGCGCCAGCAGCTTGGCGGGTGCATTGGACGAGCAGTACTTC. Its protein product is CASSLAGALDEQYF. The chain joins TRBV5-1 to TRBJ2-7, with unresolved D. The CDR3 has 14 residues. V was trimmed by 0 bases and J by 5 bases, leaving 12 bases between them. CDR1 is SGHRS and CDR2 is YFSETQ in the germline V gene.

The chain links TRBV27 to TRBJ1-6; no clear D. V lost 3 bases to trimming and J lost 7 bases, with 16 bases between them. This CDR3 has 16 residues. The V gene's germline CDR1 is MNHEY and CDR2 SMNVEV (reference sequence). CDR3 DNA: TGTGCCAGCAGTTTCGGCGTAGGCAGCCGGAATTCACCCCTCCACTTT. Protein product: CASSFGVGSRNSPLHF.

Only one count was recorded for this clonotype. The chain has TRBV25-1 and TRBJ1-4, with D unresolved. Trimming stripped 4 bases from V and 8 bases from J, with 17 bases between. The CDR3 length is 15 residues. Germline-derived CDR1 and CDR2 are MGHDK and SYGVNS. The CDR3 DNA is TGTGCCAGCAGTGGGTTCCGGACCGGAGGGGAAAAACTGTTTTTT. Amino acids: CASSGFRTGGEKLFF. The variable domain in full, completed from reference TRBV25-1 and TRBJ1-4, reads EADIYQTPRYLVIGTGKKITLECSQTMGHDKMYWYQQDPGMELHLIHYSYGVNSTEKGDLSSESTVSRIRTEHFPLTLESARPSHTSQYLCASSGFRTGGEKLFFGSGTQLSVL.

The V and J genes are TRBV20-1 and TRBJ2-3; 11 nucleotides align to TRBD2. CDR3 length equals 15 residues. J was trimmed by 4 bases and V by 8 bases; bases with no gene match: 11. Germline V lookup: CDR1 DFQATT, CDR2 SNEGSKA (reference sequence). CDR3 amino acids: CSLTLAGGMADTQYF. DNA for the CDR3: TGCAGTTTAACCTTAGCGGGAGGGATGGCAGATACGCAGTATTTT.

This sequence joins TRBV4-1 and TRBJ2-7; weak D call: TRBD2 (6 bases). CDR1 MGHRA and CDR2 YSYEKL come from the germline V gene. Between the trimmed V and J ends, which lost 4 bases and 0 bases, there was a span of 25 bases. The CDR3 has 19 amino acids. In nucleotides, the CDR3 is TGCGCCAGCAGCCCGACCCACTCTTTGCCTGGGGGGAGCTCCTACGAGCAGTACTTC. This gives the protein CASSPTHSLPGGSSYEQYF.

This chain links TRBV20-1 with TRBJ2-7; 8 bases match TRBD1. V shed 7 bases and J 7 bases; nucleotides not matched to a gene: 9. CDR1 DFQATT and CDR2 SNEGSKA come from the germline V gene (reference sequence). This CDR3 spans 12 amino acids. The CDR3 DNA reads as TGCAGTGGTGTGCAGGGGGCGTATGAGCAGTACTTC. This sequence encodes CSGVQGAYEQYF.

This clonotype was counted a single time. This rearrangement joins TRBV9 to TRBJ2-3; 10 bases map to TRBD2. The CDR3 totals 15 residues. Germline trimming cut 3 bases from V and 2 bases from J; bases unmatched to any gene: 3. The germline CDR1 and CDR2 sequences are SGDLS and YYNGEE. The CDR3 nucleotides are TGTGCCAGCAGCGCTAGCGGGAGTTCCACAGATACGCAGTATTTT. Encoded protein: CASSASGSSTDTQYF.

This chain links TRBV12-3 or TRBV12-4 with TRBJ1-3, with TRBD1 matching 9 bases. The trim removed 5 bases at V and 4 bases at J, leaving 3 bases unmatched. The CDR3 sequence is 14 residues long. The CDR3 is CASSRTGGGNTIYF. As DNA, the CDR3 is TGTGCCAGCAGTCGAACAGGGGGCGGAAACACCATATATTTT.

CDR3 sequence reads: CASSASSRGYTF. CDR3 bases: TGTGCCAGCAGTGCGTCTTCCCGGGGGTACACCTTC. J is TRBJ1-2 and V is TRBV2, with D possibly TRBD1 on 5 matching bases. The CDR3 covers 12 residues. The V gene lost 4 bases and the J gene lost 11 bases, with 14 bases spanning the gap. Germline CDR1 SNHLY, CDR2 FYNNEI.

The V call is TRBV14, the J call TRBJ2-1; D is ambiguous. Trimming removed 4 bases at V and 4 bases at J, with 14 bases between. The CDR3 runs to 15 residues. Germline loops: CDR1 SGHDN, CDR2 FVKESK. The CDR3 coding sequence is TGTGCCAGCAGCCGGGGTCAGGTAATTTACAATGAGCAGTTCTTC. Encoded protein: CASSRGQVIYNEQFF.

The chain is built from TRBV5-1 and TRBJ1-4, with a possible D match to TRBD1 (5 bases). Trimming took 2 bases from V and 0 from J, leaving 8 bases between them. Germline values: CDR1 SGHRS, CDR2 YFSETQ. The CDR3 length is 15 residues. DNA for the CDR3: TGCGCCAGCAGCTTTGGGGCCGCAACTAATGAAAAACTGTTTTTT. This gives the protein CASSFGAATNEKLFF.

V usage is TRBV3-1 and J usage is TRBJ2-1; D is ambiguous. The ends were cut back, 6 bases at V and 0 bases at J, with 15 bases in the middle. The CDR3 has 16 amino acids. CDR1 is LGHDT and CDR2 is YNNKEL in the germline V gene (reference sequence). The CDR3 here is CASSPTIGNSYNEQFF. CDR3 DNA: TGTGCCAGCAGTCCCACGATAGGAAACTCCTACAATGAGCAGTTCTTC.